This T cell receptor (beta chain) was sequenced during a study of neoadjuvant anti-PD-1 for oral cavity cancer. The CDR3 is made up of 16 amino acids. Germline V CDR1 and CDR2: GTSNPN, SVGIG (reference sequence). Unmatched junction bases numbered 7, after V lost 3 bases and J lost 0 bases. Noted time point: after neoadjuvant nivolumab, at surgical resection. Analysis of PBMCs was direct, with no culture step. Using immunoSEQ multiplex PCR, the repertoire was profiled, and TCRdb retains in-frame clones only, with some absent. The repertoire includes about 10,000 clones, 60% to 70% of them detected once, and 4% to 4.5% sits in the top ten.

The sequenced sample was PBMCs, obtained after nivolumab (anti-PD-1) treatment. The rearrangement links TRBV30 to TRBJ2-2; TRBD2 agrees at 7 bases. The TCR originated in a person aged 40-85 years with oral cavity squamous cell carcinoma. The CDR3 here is CAWRVSGLANTGELFF. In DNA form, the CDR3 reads TGTGCCTGGAGGGTTAGCGGGCTCGCGAACACCGGGGAGCTGTTTTTT.